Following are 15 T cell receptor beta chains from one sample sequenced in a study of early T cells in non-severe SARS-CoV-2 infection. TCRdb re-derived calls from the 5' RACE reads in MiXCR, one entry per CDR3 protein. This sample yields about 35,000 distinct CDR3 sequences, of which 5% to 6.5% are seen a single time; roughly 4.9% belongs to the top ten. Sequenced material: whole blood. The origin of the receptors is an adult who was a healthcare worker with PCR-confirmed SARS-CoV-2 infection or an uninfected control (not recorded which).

CDR3 coding DNA: TGTGCCAGCAGCACGACTGGACAGGGGAGGTCACCCCTCCACTTT. Encoded protein: CASSTTGQGRSPLHF. The J gene is TRBJ1-6, the V gene TRBV28, with 9 bases that match TRBD1. This CDR3 is 15 amino acids long. Trimming cost V 6 bases and J 10 bases; bases outside gene matches: 10. Germline V gene lookup returns CDR1 MDHEN and CDR2 SYDVKM.

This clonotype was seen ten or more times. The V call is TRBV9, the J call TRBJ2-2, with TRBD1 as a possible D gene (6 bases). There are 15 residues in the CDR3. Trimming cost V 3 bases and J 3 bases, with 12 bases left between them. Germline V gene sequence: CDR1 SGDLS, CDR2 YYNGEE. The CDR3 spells CASSAGTSDTGELFF. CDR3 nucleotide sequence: TGTGCCAGCAGCGCCGGGACATCAGACACCGGGGAGCTGTTTTTT.

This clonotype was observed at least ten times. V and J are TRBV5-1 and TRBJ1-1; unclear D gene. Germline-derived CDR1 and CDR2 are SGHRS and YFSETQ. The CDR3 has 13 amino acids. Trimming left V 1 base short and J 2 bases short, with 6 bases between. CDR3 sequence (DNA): TGCGCCAGCAGCTTGATTCCCAACACTGAAGCTTTCTTT. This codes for CASSLIPNTEAFF. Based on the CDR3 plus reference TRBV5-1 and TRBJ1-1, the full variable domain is KAGVTQTPRYLIKTRGQQVTLSCSPISGHRSVSWYQQTPGQGLQFLFEYFSETQRNKGNFPGRFSGRQFSNSRSEMNVSTLELGDSALYLCASSLIPNTEAFFGQGTRLTVV.

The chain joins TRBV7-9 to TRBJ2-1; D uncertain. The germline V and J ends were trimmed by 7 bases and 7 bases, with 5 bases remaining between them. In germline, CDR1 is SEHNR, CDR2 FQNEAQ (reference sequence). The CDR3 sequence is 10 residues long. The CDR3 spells CASTRNEQFF. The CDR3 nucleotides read TGTGCCAGCACGCGGAATGAGCAGTTCTTC.

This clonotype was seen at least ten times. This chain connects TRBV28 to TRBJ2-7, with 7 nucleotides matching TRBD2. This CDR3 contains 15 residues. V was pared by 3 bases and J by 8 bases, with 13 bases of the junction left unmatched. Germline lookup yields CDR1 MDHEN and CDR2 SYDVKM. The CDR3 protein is CASSFPTPGTNQQYF. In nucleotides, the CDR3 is TGTGCCAGCAGTTTCCCCACCCCCGGGACTAACCAGCAGTACTTC.

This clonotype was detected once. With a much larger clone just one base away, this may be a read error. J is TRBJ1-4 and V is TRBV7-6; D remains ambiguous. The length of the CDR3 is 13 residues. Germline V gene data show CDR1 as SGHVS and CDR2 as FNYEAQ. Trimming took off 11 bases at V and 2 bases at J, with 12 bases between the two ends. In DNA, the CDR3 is TGTGCCGACAAGGGTTCGACTAATGAAAAACTGTTTTTT. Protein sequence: CADKGSTNEKLFF.

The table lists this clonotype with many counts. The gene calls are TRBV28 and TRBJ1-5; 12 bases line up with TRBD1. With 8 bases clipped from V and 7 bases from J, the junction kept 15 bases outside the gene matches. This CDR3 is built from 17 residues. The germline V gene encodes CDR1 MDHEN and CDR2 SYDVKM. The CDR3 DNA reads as TGTGCCAGCCTCCCCGGGACAGGGGGCGCTAGGTTACAGCCCCAGCATTTT. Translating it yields CASLPGTGGARLQPQHF.

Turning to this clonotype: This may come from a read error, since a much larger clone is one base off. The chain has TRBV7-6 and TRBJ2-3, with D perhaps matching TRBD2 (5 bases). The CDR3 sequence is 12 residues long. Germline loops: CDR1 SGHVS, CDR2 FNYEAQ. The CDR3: CVSSSPGDTQYF. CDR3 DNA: TGTGTCAGCAGCTCCCCGGGGGATACGCAGTATTTT.

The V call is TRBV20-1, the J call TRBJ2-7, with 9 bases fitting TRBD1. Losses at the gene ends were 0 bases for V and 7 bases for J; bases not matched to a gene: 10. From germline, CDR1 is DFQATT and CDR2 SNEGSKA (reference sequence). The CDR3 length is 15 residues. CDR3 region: CSARESGTGYLEQYF. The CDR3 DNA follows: TGCAGTGCTAGAGAAAGCGGGACAGGGTATTTAGAGCAGTACTTC.

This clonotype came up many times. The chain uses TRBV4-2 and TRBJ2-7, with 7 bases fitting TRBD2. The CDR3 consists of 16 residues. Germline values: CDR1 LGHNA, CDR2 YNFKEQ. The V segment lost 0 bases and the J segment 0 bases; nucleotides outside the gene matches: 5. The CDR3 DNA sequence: TGTGCCAGCAGCCAAGAAGCTAGCGGTCGCTCCTACGAGCAGTACTTC. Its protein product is CASSQEASGRSYEQYF.

In DNA, the CDR3 is TGCGCCAGCAGCCAAGCCCCGGGGTCCCCAGAGACCCAGTACTTC. Translating gives CASSQAPGSPETQYF. The J gene is TRBJ2-5, the V gene TRBV4-1; tentatively, D is TRBD2 (5 bases). CDR1 MGHRA and CDR2 YSYEKL come from the germline V gene. Trimming pared 1 base from V and 4 bases from J, leaving 13 bases between. This CDR3 has 15 amino acids.

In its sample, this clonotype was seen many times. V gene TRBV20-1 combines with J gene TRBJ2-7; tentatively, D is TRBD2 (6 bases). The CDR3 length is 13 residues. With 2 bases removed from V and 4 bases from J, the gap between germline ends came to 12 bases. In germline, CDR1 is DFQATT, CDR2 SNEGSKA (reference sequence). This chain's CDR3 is CSARPGRWYEQYF. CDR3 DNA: TGCAGTGCTAGACCAGGGAGGTGGTACGAGCAGTACTTC.

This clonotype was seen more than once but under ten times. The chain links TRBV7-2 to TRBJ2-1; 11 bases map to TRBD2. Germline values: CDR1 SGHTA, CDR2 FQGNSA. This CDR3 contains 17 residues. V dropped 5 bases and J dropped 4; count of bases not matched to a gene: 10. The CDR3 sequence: CASSITGTSGLYNEQFF. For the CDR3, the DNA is TGTGCCAGCAGCATAACCGGGACTAGCGGCCTGTACAATGAGCAGTTCTTC.

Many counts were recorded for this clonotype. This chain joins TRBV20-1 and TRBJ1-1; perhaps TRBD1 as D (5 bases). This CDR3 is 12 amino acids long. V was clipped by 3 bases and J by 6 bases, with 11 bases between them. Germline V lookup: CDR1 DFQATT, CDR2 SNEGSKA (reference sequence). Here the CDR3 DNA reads TGCAGTGCTAGCCCCGCGGGGGCTGAAGCTTTCTTT. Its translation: CSASPAGAEAFF.

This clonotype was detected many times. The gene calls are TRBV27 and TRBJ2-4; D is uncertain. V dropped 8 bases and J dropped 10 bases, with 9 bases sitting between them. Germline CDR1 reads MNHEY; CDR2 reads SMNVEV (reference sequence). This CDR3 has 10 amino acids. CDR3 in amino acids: CASSPGIQYF. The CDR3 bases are TGTGCCAGCTCCCCCGGGATTCAGTACTTC.